The present entry profiles one TCR beta chain with its context. This receptor's antigen is unknown. No much larger clonotype is one base removed from it; base qualities were not supplied. V is cut back by 4 bases and J by 0 bases, with 1 base in the junction unmatched. Taken from the germline V gene, the CDR1 and CDR2 loops are SGHRS and YFSETQ. The CDR3 sequence holds 14 residues, the cysteine and phenylalanine included. Of all the DNA, just the CDR3 is kept, 42 bases in frame from base 1. The cohort was made up of approximately 670 healthy bone marrow donors. Cohort members were all nominally healthy when sampled, although unrecorded immune exposures were likely present. The donor was CMV seronegative and belonged to the group of around 400 seronegative cohort members. A peripheral blood sample was provided by each donor, and peripheral blood mononuclear cells were used for TCR beta sequencing. The Qiagen DNeasy Blood Extraction Kit was used to extract genomic DNA from the blood cell samples.

This sample was taken from a study of cytomegalovirus exposure and HLA in healthy donors (dated by TCRdb to 2017 to 2019). With respect to the entire study: In an earlier analysis of about 560 of the donors, 250 to 300 Gb of sequence data and 100 million or so unique TCR beta sequences from about 190 million T cells were reported. In an earlier analysis of 587 of the donors, high-throughput TCR beta sequencing was used to judge whether each TCR beta V gene segment behaved as functional or pseudogenic. Every repertoire in the discovery cohort had been generated on one and the same sequencing platform. In the later analysis, no new phenotypic data were used to find candidate immune exposures; instead, reliance was placed on TCR beta sequences and their occurrence across donors. The study combined high-throughput TCR immunosequencing, statistical association of individual TCRs with disease status, and machine learning to predict cytomegalovirus infection status. Genome-wide SNP genotypes for about 65% of the 666 donors were used in a later genetic analysis, which treated that subset as a discovery cohort. The number of donors typed differed by locus, with about 629-640 for A, B, C, DRB1 and DQB1, over 500 for DQA1, about 610 for DPA1, and some 440 for DPB1. An early release covering around 630 HLA-typed donors comprised roughly 300 gigabases of sequencing data and approximately 85 million unique TCR sequences. A later analysis re-analyzed previously published TCR beta repertoires from roughly 600 donors and added high-resolution HLA genotyping to study TCR occurrence patterns. On average, roughly 240,000 unique TCR beta nucleotide sequences were sequenced per donor among 398 genotyped donors of the cohort, with roughly 18% of those sequences being non-productive. Class I and class II HLA loci were covered by the typing at four-digit resolution. Among the approximately 400 genotyped donors, about 83% belonged to the genetic ancestry cluster associated with self-reported Caucasian donors. The study aimed to test whether cataloging public T cell receptors could reveal signatures of past pathogen exposure. Using immunosequencing, the study profiled T cell repertoires from some 670 subjects and related those repertoires to cytomegalovirus serostatus. Alongside the repertoire data, information on donor age, sex, ethnicity and CMV serostatus was compiled. Along with the approximately 700-subject first cohort, a separate validation cohort of over a hundred different subjects was used. About five DR-DQ haplotypes were handled as single units for association and clustering, since linkage in the cohort was strong.

Library preparation employed the immunoSEQ multiplex PCR assay. For the multiplex PCR, a mixture combining 60 forward primers for TCR Vbeta segments and 13 reverse primers for TCR Jbeta segments was used. The CDR3 region of rearranged TCR beta genes was amplified from genomic DNA by a multiplex PCR assay. The amplified TCR beta libraries were sequenced on the Illumina HiSeq System as 87-base-pair reads. Processing in the source paper ran as follows. A later analysis tallied roughly 78 million unique TCR beta chains across the roughly 610 repertoires, and some 12 million of those chains were shared by two or more donors. Raw reads were error-corrected and collapsed into unique sequences with a nearest-neighbor algorithm that merged closely related sequences to remove PCR and sequencing errors. Alignment of CDR3 sequences to IMGT reference sequences was used to assign V, D and J gene segments. For a sequence to be retained, at least a six-nucleotide match to both a V gene segment and a J gene segment was required. A rearrangement counted as productive if the CDR3 had no stop codons and remained in frame with V and J, and every other rearrangement counted as non-productive. CDR3 was defined by IMGT convention, running from the second conserved V-encoded cysteine to the conserved J-encoded phenylalanine. The earlier analysis of 450 to 750 of the donors excluded any sequence lacking an unambiguous match to a single V gene segment. An earlier analysis of fewer than 750 of the donors called V segments functional above 56.7% productive rearrangements and segregating when the between-donor standard deviation exceeded 5%. A statistical classification framework was built for diagnosing cytomegalovirus status from the catalog of TCR beta chain sequences. In a later analysis, TCR nucleotide sequences were compared against IMGT/GENE-DB human TR gene sequences so that V and J genes could be assigned. A later analysis assigned CDR3 sequences and most-parsimonious VDJ recombination scenarios with the TCRdist pipeline. In a later analysis, each TCR beta chain was defined by its CDR3 amino acid sequence together with its V-gene family, and reads lacking a unique V-gene family were excluded. In a later analysis, around 600 highly shared, low-generation-probability nucleotide sequences were removed to address suspected cross-contamination and a sequencing artifact. In a later analysis, a clonal expansion index was calculated for each public chain from normalized within-repertoire ranks of inferred template counts. In a later analysis, generation probabilities were computed with a VDJ recombination model fitted to out-of-frame rearrangements, and the resulting probabilities were checked against IGoR. A later analysis scored TCR-TCR, TCR-HLA and TCR-CMV co-occurrence with hypergeometric tests, applying a repertoire-size bias correction to TCR pairs. A later analysis estimated false discovery rates by permuting HLA or CMV assignments 20 times. In a later analysis, co-occurring TCRs were grouped using DBSCAN, with TCRdist sequence similarity added in when clustering inside HLA-allele-positive subsets. Co-occurrence clustering excluded repertoires with fewer than 30,000 or more than 120,000 public chains, plus five with anomalous nucleotide sharing. TCRdb took over this immuneACCESS table, retaining in-frame rearrangements with V and J assigned. Such tables are incomplete; in checked studies, under half of the missing clones stem from an unresolved V gene, and the remainder is unexplained. The V and J calls and the clone size are those of that table, but D and trimming were determined from the DNA. The sample contains more than 150,000 clones, 82% of them found a single time. The biggest ten clones account for approximately 1.5% of the sample.

Paper-wide results and their limitations: According to a later analysis, most CMV-associated TCR beta chains appeared to be HLA-restricted, and the HLA associations seemed to be driven largely by CMV exposure. In this cohort, only TCR beta chains were sequenced, and detectable features were limited by the absence of alpha or paired-chain data. A later analysis found that HLA-associated TCR beta chains were more clonally expanded and had lower generation probabilities than equally common non-associated chains. Broadly in line with IMGT annotations, most TCR beta V segments showed up in productive rearrangements about 90% or about 30% of the time in an earlier analysis of several hundred of the donors. A cluster of highly shared sequence variants was judged likely to represent a technical artifact of the sequencing pipeline. Several of the top co-occurrence clusters appeared to be linked to parvovirus B19, influenza, CMV and Epstein-Barr virus, according to a later analysis. The authors suggested that the approach could potentially be extended to other disease states and immunological phenotypes. Linkage disequilibrium might explain the correlated functional status among segregating V segments, but an unknown experimental factor could not be excluded. A further reported finding was that TCR beta sequences accurately predicted the HLA-A and HLA-B alleles for most subjects in the first cohort. When HLA alleles, especially DR and DQ, strongly co-occurred, attributing TCR associations to individual alleles was difficult. In vitro tests confirmed that a few of the cytomegalovirus-associated TCR beta chains recognize cytomegalovirus antigens. A total of about 150 TCR beta chains were listed by the study as associated with cytomegalovirus. For the cohort, immune exposure information was limited to CMV serostatus. Some IMGT-functional V segments, including TRBV6-2 and TRBV6-3, could not be told apart with the 87-base-pair reads, so those segments were excluded. A later analysis associated about 17,000 TCR beta sequences with specific HLA alleles at a false discovery rate of 0.05. In a later analysis, TCR association rates were found to vary across HLA loci, with the most associated TCRs seen for DRB1 alleles and the fewest for HLA-C alleles. A later genetic analysis associated a missense DCLRE1C variant with V-gene and J-gene trimming of TCR beta chains, and an independent cohort replicated the association. Because counts were too low, fewer than 20 rarely observed V segments, including chromosome 9 orphons, were excluded from the earlier analysis of roughly 580 of the donors. Because some donors lacked HLA typing at each locus, the association tests relied only on the typed subset. Most TCR sequences were observed very rarely across donors, whereas some public TCRs were present in many individuals. In both the original and validation cohorts, the classifier was reported to diagnose cytomegalovirus status with high specificity and sensitivity. Sequencing depth was assumed to be roughly uniform across donors in the presence/absence analyses, though that assumption may not hold. A later genetic analysis reported fewer N-insertions in productive TCRs among donors in an Asian-associated ancestry cluster than the roughly 650-donor mean.

The sample comprised PBMCs. The chain employs TRBV5-1 and TRBJ1-5; 7 bases in the middle match TRBD1. The TCR sequence derives from a man in his forties in good health and CMV-seronegative. The CDR3 protein: CASSTGDSNQPQHF. The sequenced DNA is TGCGCCAGCAGCACAGGGGATAGCAATCAGCCCCAGCATTTT.